These 15 T cell receptor beta chains were sequenced from one sample in a study of shared clonotypes between healthy human individuals. This table comes from immunoSEQ multiplex PCR, and its TCRdb copy is limited to in-frame clones, with some not included. The repertoire consists of about 1 million clones, with around 74% occurring once and the leading ten covering roughly 1.4%. Sequenced material: memory CD4+ T cells sorted from blood. Noted subset: CD45RA-negative fraction. All receptors derive from a man between 18 and 29 years old in good health.

The chain has TRBV10-3 and TRBJ2-7; 10 bases match TRBD1. The trim removed 5 bases at V and 5 bases at J, leaving 9 bases unmatched. Germline values: CDR1 ENHRY, CDR2 SYGVKD. There are 15 residues in the CDR3. The CDR3 sequence is CAISKTGTGENEQYF. CDR3 nucleotides: TGTGCCATCAGTAAGACCGGGACAGGGGAGAACGAGCAGTACTTC.

This chain joins TRBV27 and TRBJ2-7; 7 bases map to TRBD2. V was pared by 2 bases and J by 6 bases, with 7 bases of the junction left unmatched. In germline, CDR1 is MNHEY, CDR2 SMNVEV (reference sequence). CDR3 length: 14 residues. The CDR3 DNA sequence: TGTGCCAGCAGTTTAGCTTGGACTAGAGGCGAGCAGTACTTC. Residues: CASSLAWTRGEQYF.

The count of this clone is one. The chain joins TRBV4-2 to TRBJ2-7, with 12 bases aligning to TRBD1. This CDR3 spans 15 amino acids. Germline-derived CDR1 and CDR2 are LGHNA and YNFKEQ. V gave up 5 bases and J gave up 3 bases; unmatched junction bases: 5. The CDR3 here is CASSRGTGGYYEQYF. CDR3 DNA sequence: TGTGCCAGCAGCAGGGGGACAGGGGGCTACTACGAGCAGTACTTC.

CDR3 sequence (DNA): TGTGCCAGCAGCTTGAGAACTAGCGGGGGTGCTTCCTACGAGCAGTACTTC. Translation gives CASSLRTSGGASYEQYF. The V and J genes are TRBV5-6 and TRBJ2-7; 11 bases fit TRBD2. V shed 1 base, J shed 1 base, and the junction held 7 bases outside the gene matches. CDR1 SGHDT and CDR2 YYEEEE come from the germline V gene. The CDR3 spans 17 residues. The full variable domain, with the rest looked up from reference TRBV5-6 and TRBJ2-7, is DAGVTQSPTHLIKTRGQQVTLRCSPKSGHDTVSWYQQALGQGPQFIFQYYEEEERQRGNFPDRFSGHQFPNYSSELNVNALLLGDSALYLCASSLRTSGGASYEQYFGPGTRLTVT.

The chain carries TRBV5-1 and TRBJ2-5, with TRBD2 matching over 11 bases. V lost 5 bases, J lost 1 base, and 7 bases stayed unmatched. This CDR3 contains 16 residues. Germline CDR1 SGHRS, CDR2 YFSETQ. For the CDR3, the DNA is TGCGCCAGCAGAATTAGCGGGGGGGGACCCCAAGAGACCCAGTACTTC. Its protein product is CASRISGGGPQETQYF.

J is TRBJ2-3 and V is TRBV7-2; 9 bases are a match to TRBD2. This CDR3 spans 16 amino acids. V lost 5 bases to trimming and J lost 6 bases; unmatched junction nucleotides: 12. Germline CDR1 and CDR2: SGHTA and FQGNSA. CDR3: CASSRLLAGFPDTQYF. CDR3 nucleotide sequence: TGTGCCAGCAGCAGACTACTAGCGGGTTTCCCCGATACGCAGTATTTT.

This clone was seen more than once but under ten times. The chain recombines TRBV30 with TRBJ1-1, with D perhaps matching TRBD1 (5 bases). The germline CDR1 and CDR2 sequences are GTSNPN and SVGIG (reference sequence). V was clipped by 8 bases and J by 4 bases, with 17 bases between them. This CDR3 region has 13 residues. The CDR3 is CAQGRQEGTEAFF. The DNA of the CDR3 is TGTGCCCAGGGCCGGCAGGAGGGCACTGAAGCTTTCTTT. Using reference TRBV30 and TRBJ1-1 for the parts outside the CDR3, the full variable domain is SQTIHQWPATLVQPVGSPLSLECTVEGTSNPNLYWYRQAAGRGLQLLFYSVGIGQISSEVPQNLSASRPQDRQFILSSKKLLLSDSGFYLCAQGRQEGTEAFFGQGTRLTVV.

J is TRBJ2-7 and V is TRBV7-3; D possibly uses TRBD1 or TRBD2 (5 bases each). CDR1 is SGHTA and CDR2 is FQGTGA in the germline V gene. Between the trimmed V and J ends, which lost 5 bases and 4 bases, there was a span of 18 bases. This CDR3 has 15 residues. The CDR3 loop reads CASSPTRGHFYEQYF. Written as DNA, the CDR3 is TGTGCCAGCAGCCCCACCCGGGGCCACTTTTACGAGCAGTACTTC.

This clone was recorded a few times. CDR3 in amino acids: CSVTMTSGHGRQYF. As DNA, the CDR3 is TGCAGCGTGACTATGACTAGCGGGCATGGAAGGCAGTACTTC. The chain combines TRBV29-1 with TRBJ2-7, with 10 nucleotides matching TRBD2. V trimming: 6 bases; J trimming: 9 bases; junction bases outside the gene matches: 14. CDR3 length: 14 amino acids. Germline-derived CDR1 and CDR2 are SQVTM and ANQGSEA.

This clone was observed a few times. V is TRBV30 and J is TRBJ1-1; a possible D gene is TRBD1 (6 bases). Germline V gene sequence: CDR1 GTSNPN, CDR2 SVGIG (reference sequence). Trimming took 3 bases from V and 1 from J, leaving 9 bases between them. The CDR3 has 13 amino acids. CDR3 DNA: TGTGCCTGGAGGGCGGACAGGAACACTGAAGCTTTCTTT. Translation: CAWRADRNTEAFF. Complete variable domain (other parts from reference TRBV30 and TRBJ1-1): SQTIHQWPATLVQPVGSPLSLECTVEGTSNPNLYWYRQAAGRGLQLLFYSVGIGQISSEVPQNLSASRPQDRQFILSSKKLLLSDSGFYLCAWRADRNTEAFFGQGTRLTVV.

This clone was detected only a few times. V and J are TRBV30 and TRBJ2-1, with 10 bases matching TRBD1. The CDR3 length is 15 residues. Trimming took 4 bases from V and 7 from J; bases not matched to a gene: 10. CDR1 is GTSNPN, CDR2 SVGIG, per germline (reference sequence). CDR3 in DNA: TGTGCCTGGACTAGAGACAGGGGGCGGAGTAATGAGCAGTTCTTC. It is translated as CAWTRDRGRSNEQFF.

Note on this clone: It may be a read error: a sequence one base away is much more abundant. The CDR3 loop is CASSFFTYEQYF. DNA for the CDR3: TGTGCCAGCAGCTTCTTTACCTACGAGCAGTACTTC. V usage is TRBV5-6 and J usage is TRBJ2-7, with D unclear. Germline V lookup: CDR1 SGHDT, CDR2 YYEEEE. The CDR3 loop spans 12 amino acids. V was clipped by 2 bases and J by 2 bases, with 5 bases between them.

This clone was seen only once. The V and J genes are TRBV30 and TRBJ2-1; TRBD2 matches 14 bases. V was clipped by 2 bases and J by 7 bases; unmatched bases: 7. Per the germline V gene, CDR1 is GTSNPN and CDR2 is SVGIG (reference sequence). This CDR3 is built from 16 residues. CDR3 amino acids: CAWSPRLAGGQNEQFF. As DNA, the CDR3 is TGTGCCTGGAGTCCCCGACTAGCGGGGGGGCAAAATGAGCAGTTCTTC.

This clone was detected only a few times. The chain is built from TRBV7-2 and TRBJ1-1; no clear D gene. Per the germline V gene, CDR1 is SGHTA and CDR2 is FQGNSA. V was shortened by 0 bases and J by 9 bases, with 17 bases between the two germline ends. This CDR3 comprises 15 residues. CDR3 DNA: TGTGCCAGCAGCTTAGCTATCGACGCGGGGTGGAAAGCTTTCTTT. Translating it yields CASSLAIDAGWKAFF.

The genes are TRBV5-1 and TRBJ2-5; TRBD2 matches 10 bases. The CDR3 extends over 18 amino acids. Unmatched junction bases numbered 15, after V lost 2 bases and J lost 5 bases. Germline lookup yields CDR1 SGHRS and CDR2 YFSETQ. The CDR3: CASSLLPHSSGRVETQYF. CDR3 sequence (DNA): TGCGCCAGCAGCTTACTACCCCATTCTAGCGGGAGAGTGGAGACCCAGTACTTC.